The T cell receptor (beta chain) under discussion was sequenced for a study of tumor-infiltrating lymphocytes in oesophageal squamous cell carcinoma. This CDR3 spans 11 amino acids. Germline V lookup: CDR1 SGHTA, CDR2 FQGNSA. Each CDR3 protein gets one entry after TCRdb re-called the PCR reads with MiXCR. The sample contains 15,000 to 20,000 distinct CDR3 sequences, 47% of which appear only once. The sample taken for sequencing was normal esophageal tissue next to the tumor. V usage is TRBV7-2 and J usage is TRBJ2-7; D gene uncertain. The assigned J gene may be wrong: the sequence end matches TRBJ1-2 better. This clonotype was sampled from a female donor with esophageal squamous cell carcinoma. CDR3 nucleotide sequence: TGTGCCAGCACACTCGCACTGGGCTACACCTTC. This translates into CASTLALGYTF.